This T cell receptor beta chain was documented in a study of OX40 agonist ivuxolimab in advanced cancers. Study information: Given to patients was ivuxolimab, an agonistic anti-OX40 (CD134) antibody. Patients in the trial were receiving intravenous ivuxolimab every 2 weeks, at doses of 0.01 to 10 mg/kg.

The assay was immunoSEQ multiplex PCR, and TCRdb's table has in-frame clones only and misses some. Of approximately 60,000 clones listed, over 80% were seen once; the top ten hold approximately 2.5%. Trimming stripped 4 bases from V and 7 bases from J, with 19 bases between. Germline V gene lookup returns CDR1 MNHEY and CDR2 SVGAGI. The CDR3 extends over 15 amino acids. As regards this clone: Its antigen is unknown.

Study findings and constraints: What antigens the expanded peripheral T cells recognized was never established.

The sequencing used CD4+ or CD8+ T cells sorted from blood, collected in a trial of the OX40 agonist ivuxolimab. The V gene is TRBV6-5, the J gene TRBJ1-2; TRBD1 is a possible D gene (5 bases). The sequence was obtained from an adult with an advanced solid tumor such as melanoma, head and neck, liver or kidney cancer. The CDR3 spells CASSSTRGWVLGYTF. CDR3 sequence (DNA): TGTGCCAGCAGTTCGACAAGGGGTTGGGTCCTTGGCTACACCTTC.